A single sample is the source of the 23 T cell receptor beta chains below, sequenced in a study of shared clonotypes between healthy human individuals. Profiling relied on immunoSEQ multiplex PCR, and the TCRdb table lists in-frame clones only, not all of them. Of about 2.1 million clones in the sample, 90% to 95% were seen once. The naive CD8 population came from CD45RO-negative cells selected for CCR7, without terminally differentiated effector memory CD45RA+ cells. Sequencing was performed on naive CD8+ T cells from PBMCs. These receptors all come from a man between 18 and 35 years old in good health. Some clones in this sample may be carry-over from other donors' samples.

This chain uses TRBV7-9 with TRBJ1-2; 9 bases line up with TRBD1. Trimming at V came to 5 bases and at J to 7 bases, leaving 8 bases not matched to a gene. The CDR3 spans 14 residues. The germline V gene has CDR1 SEHNR and CDR2 FQNEAQ (reference sequence). CDR3 region: CASSERGQGVGYTF. The CDR3 region has the DNA TGTGCCAGCAGCGAGAGGGGACAGGGAGTTGGCTACACCTTC. Filled out from reference TRBV7-9 and TRBJ1-2, the complete variable domain reads DTGVSQNPRHKITKRGQNVTFRCDPISEHNRLYWYRQTLGQGPEFLTYFQNEAQLEKSRLLSDRFSAERPKGSFSTLEIQRTEQGDSAMYLCASSERGQGVGYTFGSGTRLTVV.

The chain recombines TRBV27 with TRBJ2-5; the D gene is possibly TRBD2 (7 bases). Trimming removed 3 bases at V and 4 bases at J, with 12 bases between. This CDR3 comprises 14 residues. CDR1 MNHEY and CDR2 SMNVEV come from the germline V gene (reference sequence). CDR3 sequence reads: CASSLGGALETQYF. The CDR3 nucleotides read TGTGCCAGCAGTTTGGGGGGGGCCTTAGAGACCCAGTACTTC.

The chain is built from TRBV7-6 and TRBJ2-1; 14 bases line up with TRBD2. Germline CDR1 reads SGHVS; CDR2 reads FNYEAQ. V shed 5 bases, J shed 8 bases, and the junction held 8 bases outside the gene matches. The CDR3 is 16 residues long. The CDR3 DNA sequence: TGTGCCAGCAGCACCCCGACTAGCGGGAGGGGGCATGAGCAGTTCTTC. It translates to CASSTPTSGRGHEQFF.

The rearrangement uses TRBV30 and TRBJ2-7; maybe TRBD1 (6 bases). The CDR3 runs 13 residues. V was cut by 5 bases and J by 0 bases, with 11 bases left in between. Germline loops: CDR1 GTSNPN, CDR2 SVGIG (reference sequence). CDR3 region: CAWVGTFSYEQYF. The CDR3 region has the DNA TGTGCCTGGGTTGGGACATTCTCCTACGAGCAGTACTTC. Looking up the rest from reference TRBV30 and TRBJ2-7 gives the full variable domain: SQTIHQWPATLVQPVGSPLSLECTVEGTSNPNLYWYRQAAGRGLQLLFYSVGIGQISSEVPQNLSASRPQDRQFILSSKKLLLSDSGFYLCAWVGTFSYEQYFGPGTRLTVT.

The chain is built from TRBV10-3 and TRBJ1-2, with TRBD1 matching over 10 bases. Germline values: CDR1 ENHRY, CDR2 SYGVKD. V shed 6 bases and J 4 bases; nucleotides not matched to a gene: 5. The CDR3 has 14 residues. The CDR3 DNA sequence: TGTGCCATCAGGGTCGACAGGGGGCCCTATGGCTACACCTTC. It codes for CAIRVDRGPYGYTF.

The gene calls are TRBV19 and TRBJ2-1; 7 bases are a match to TRBD2. V lost 3 bases, J lost 3 bases, and 5 bases stayed unmatched. Germline loops: CDR1 LNHDA, CDR2 SQIVND (reference sequence). The CDR3 extends over 15 amino acids. CDR3 in DNA: TGTGCCAGTAGTATCGGACTAGACCTCTACAATGAGCAGTTCTTC. Its translation is CASSIGLDLYNEQFF.

In the case of this clone: Other DNA sequences within the sample encode an identical CDR3. The chain uses TRBV9 and TRBJ2-3; D gene unclear. There are 14 residues in the CDR3. Trimming took off 0 bases at V and 4 bases at J, with 9 bases between the two ends. Germline V gene lookup returns CDR1 SGDLS and CDR2 YYNGEE. CDR3 sequence (DNA): TGTGCCAGCAGCGTAGGGGGTGGCGCAGATACGCAGTATTTT. Amino acid sequence: CASSVGGGADTQYF.

V is TRBV7-8 and J is TRBJ2-3; 7 bases are shared with TRBD2. Germline V lookup: CDR1 SGHVS, CDR2 FQNEAQ. The CDR3 totals 16 residues. V was clipped by 2 bases and J by 0 bases; unmatched bases: 5. In nucleotides, the CDR3 is TGTGCCAGCAGCTTACGGCTAGCGGAAAGCACAGATACGCAGTATTTT. Translating it yields CASSLRLAESTDTQYF.

This chain links TRBV11-2 with TRBJ2-1, with a tentative D call TRBD2 (6 bases). This CDR3 comprises 16 residues. Germline V gene lookup returns CDR1 SGHAT and CDR2 FQNNGV. Between the trimmed V and J ends, which lost 0 bases and 4 bases, there was a span of 13 bases. The CDR3 is CASSLEPGASYNEQFF. CDR3 DNA sequence: TGTGCCAGCAGCTTAGAGCCGGGAGCAAGTTACAATGAGCAGTTCTTC.

The V gene is TRBV5-6, the J gene TRBJ2-6, with no clear D. The CDR3 is made up of 19 amino acids. CDR1 is SGHDT and CDR2 is YYEEEE in the germline V gene. Trimming removed 5 bases from V and 0 bases from J, with 21 bases in between. CDR3 amino acids: CASRISGRSSASGANVLTF. For the CDR3, the DNA is TGTGCCAGCAGAATTTCGGGCAGGAGCTCTGCCTCTGGGGCCAACGTCCTGACTTTC.

This chain connects TRBV27 to TRBJ2-7; 8 bases line up with TRBD1. V shed 5 bases, J shed 6 bases, and the junction held 9 bases outside the gene matches. The CDR3 is 14 amino acids. Germline V lookup: CDR1 MNHEY, CDR2 SMNVEV (reference sequence). Written as DNA, the CDR3 is TGTGCCAGCAGTATAACAGGGGGGATAGGCGAGCAGTACTTC. The encoded protein is CASSITGGIGEQYF.

This rearrangement joins TRBV11-2 to TRBJ1-2; 7 positions match TRBD1. The germline V gene has CDR1 SGHAT and CDR2 FQNNGV. V dropped 0 bases and J dropped 5; count of bases not matched to a gene: 9. CDR3 size: 16 residues. DNA for the CDR3: TGTGCCAGCAGCTTAGAAGGAGCGGGACAGTTTTATGGCTACACCTTC. Its translation: CASSLEGAGQFYGYTF.

The chain links TRBV20-1 to TRBJ2-1, with 8 bases aligning to TRBD1. Germline V gene sequence: CDR1 DFQATT, CDR2 SNEGSKA (reference sequence). V lost 6 bases to trimming and J lost 7 bases; unmatched junction nucleotides: 2. The CDR3 runs to 11 residues. This chain's CDR3 is CSARQGNEQFF. CDR3 nucleotide sequence: TGCAGTGCCCGACAGGGGAATGAGCAGTTCTTC.

The V call is TRBV27, the J call TRBJ2-7, with 8 nucleotides matching TRBD1. The V segment lost 8 bases and the J segment 4 bases; nucleotides outside the gene matches: 10. The CDR3 covers 14 residues. CDR1 and CDR2 from the germline V gene are MNHEY and SMNVEV (reference sequence). CDR3 DNA: TGTGCCAGCTGGGCGGGCAGGGGGCTTTACGAGCAGTACTTC. As protein: CASWAGRGLYEQYF.

The rearrangement joins TRBV5-1 to TRBJ2-7, with D uncertain. Germline V gives CDR1 SGHRS, CDR2 YFSETQ. The germline V and J ends were trimmed by 0 bases and 2 bases, with 15 bases remaining between them. The CDR3 loop spans 16 amino acids. The CDR3 here is CASSLALGPSTYEQYF. The CDR3, as DNA: TGCGCCAGCAGCTTGGCCTTGGGCCCCAGTACCTACGAGCAGTACTTC.

As for this clone: This specimen includes other DNA sequences encoding the same CDR3. The chain joins TRBV27 to TRBJ2-7; TRBD2 might be the D (5 bases). V lost 5 bases, J lost 0 bases, and 11 bases lay in between. Germline values: CDR1 MNHEY, CDR2 SMNVEV (reference sequence). The CDR3 spans 14 residues. The CDR3 DNA reads TGTGCCAGCAGTCCTCGGGGAAGCTCCTACGAGCAGTACTTC. It yields the protein CASSPRGSSYEQYF.

Comments on this clone: Other nucleotide sequences from this sample produce the same CDR3. The chain couples TRBV6-1 to TRBJ2-2; the match to TRBD1 covers 7 bases. This CDR3 is 15 amino acids long. CDR1 is MNHNS, CDR2 SASEGT, per germline. V trimming: 4 bases; J trimming: 1 base; junction bases outside the gene matches: 3. The CDR3 spells CASSGDRVNTGELFF. The DNA for the CDR3 is TGTGCCAGCAGTGGGGACAGAGTGAACACCGGGGAGCTGTTTTTT.

The chain employs TRBV11-2 and TRBJ2-2; the D gene could be TRBD1 or TRBD2 (5 bases each). The length of the CDR3 is 17 residues. Per germline, CDR1 SGHAT and CDR2 FQNNGV. V lost 4 bases, J lost 4 bases, and 19 bases lay in between. The CDR3, as DNA: TGTGCCAGCAGCTCCCCGGGACGGAGGTACTCCACCGGGGAGCTGTTTTTT. Protein sequence: CASSSPGRRYSTGELFF.

The chain has TRBV19 and TRBJ2-7; 9 bases match TRBD2. After removal of 10 bases from V and 0 bases from J, the junction contained 4 bases not matched to a gene. The CDR3 runs to 13 residues. Germline CDR1 is LNHDA and CDR2 is SQIVND (reference sequence). CDR3 bases: TGTGCCACCGTTAGCGGGAGCTCCTACGAGCAGTACTTC. Protein: CATVSGSSYEQYF.

V and J are TRBV19 and TRBJ2-7; the D is unclear. V lost 4 bases to trimming and J lost 1 base, with 14 bases between them. The length of the CDR3 is 15 residues. Germline CDR1 is LNHDA and CDR2 is SQIVND (reference sequence). The CDR3 here is CASSRMGEISYEQYF. DNA of the CDR3: TGTGCCAGTAGTAGAATGGGCGAGATTTCCTACGAGCAGTACTTC.

The chain carries TRBV13 and TRBJ1-3; TRBD1 matches at 8 bases. This CDR3 is 16 amino acids long. With 2 bases clipped from V and 3 bases from J, the junction kept 6 bases outside the gene matches. The germline gives CDR1 PRHDT, CDR2 FYEKMQ (reference sequence). The CDR3 region is CASSLQGARIGNTIYF. As DNA, the CDR3 is TGTGCCAGCAGCTTACAGGGGGCGCGAATTGGAAACACCATATATTTT. Based on the CDR3 plus reference TRBV13 and TRBJ1-3, the full variable domain is AAGVIQSPRHLIKEKRETATLKCYPIPRHDTVYWYQQGPGQDPQFLISFYEKMQSDKGSIPDRFSAQQFSDYHSELNMSSLELGDSALYFCASSLQGARIGNTIYFGEGSWLTVV.

The rearrangement uses TRBV27 and TRBJ1-1; TRBD1 agrees at 8 bases. This CDR3 comprises 14 residues. J gave up 4 bases and V 5 bases, and 6 bases lay outside the gene matches. Germline V gene lookup returns CDR1 MNHEY and CDR2 SMNVEV (reference sequence). As DNA, the CDR3 is TGTGCCAGCAGTGTGACTACAGGGGGCACTGAAGCTTTCTTT. This encodes CASSVTTGGTEAFF.

The chain combines TRBV5-6 with TRBJ1-1; 8 nucleotides align to TRBD1. Per germline, CDR1 SGHDT and CDR2 YYEEEE. This CDR3 has 15 amino acids. V shed 3 bases, J shed 6 bases, and the junction held 10 bases outside the gene matches. The CDR3, as DNA: TGTGCCAGCAGCTCCGATGGACAGGGTATGTCTGAAGCTTTCTTT. This codes for CASSSDGQGMSEAFF. The variable domain in full, completed from reference TRBV5-6 and TRBJ1-1, reads DAGVTQSPTHLIKTRGQQVTLRCSPKSGHDTVSWYQQALGQGPQFIFQYYEEEERQRGNFPDRFSGHQFPNYSSELNVNALLLGDSALYLCASSSDGQGMSEAFFGQGTRLTVV.